This T cell receptor beta chain was profiled in a study of response to subunit inactivated influenza vaccine. Points from the study as a whole: The study's authors posited that every seasonal influenza vaccination enlists few new T cells.

TCRdb processed the RT-PCR reads anew with MiXCR; each CDR3 protein has one entry. The repertoire has about 520,000 distinct CDR3 sequences, 25% of them found once; the top ten carry approximately 1.9%. Details on this clonotype: No antigen is known for it.

V gave up 1 base and J gave up 4 bases, with 11 bases separating them. The germline gives CDR1 SNHLY, CDR2 FYNNEI. The CDR3 has 14 residues. The J gene is TRBJ2-7, the V gene TRBV2; the D gene is possibly TRBD1 (5 bases). The TCR sequence derives from a man aged 50 or older who received an inactivated influenza vaccine. This material consisted of CD4+ T cells sorted from PBMCs, taken approximately 5 days after vaccination. The CDR3 nucleotides are TGTGCCAGCAGTGAAGGGCAGGGTTTTTACGAGCAGTACTTC. Its translation is CASSEGQGFYEQYF.